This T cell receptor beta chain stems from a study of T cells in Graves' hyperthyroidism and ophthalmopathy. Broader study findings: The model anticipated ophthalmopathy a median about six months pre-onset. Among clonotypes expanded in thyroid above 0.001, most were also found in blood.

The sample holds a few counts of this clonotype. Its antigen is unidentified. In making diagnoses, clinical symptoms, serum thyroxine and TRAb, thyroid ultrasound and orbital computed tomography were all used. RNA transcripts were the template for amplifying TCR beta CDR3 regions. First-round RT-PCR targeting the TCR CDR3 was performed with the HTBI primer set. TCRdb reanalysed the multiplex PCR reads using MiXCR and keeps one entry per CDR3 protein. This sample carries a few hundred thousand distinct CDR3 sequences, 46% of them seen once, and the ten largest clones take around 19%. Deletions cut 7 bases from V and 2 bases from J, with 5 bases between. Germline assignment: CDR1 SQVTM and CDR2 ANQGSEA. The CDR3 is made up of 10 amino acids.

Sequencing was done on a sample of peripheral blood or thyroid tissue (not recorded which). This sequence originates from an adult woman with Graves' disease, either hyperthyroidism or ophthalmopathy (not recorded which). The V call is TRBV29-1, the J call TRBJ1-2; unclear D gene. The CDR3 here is CSAGNYGYTF. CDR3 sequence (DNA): TGCAGCGCCGGGAACTATGGCTACACCTTC.